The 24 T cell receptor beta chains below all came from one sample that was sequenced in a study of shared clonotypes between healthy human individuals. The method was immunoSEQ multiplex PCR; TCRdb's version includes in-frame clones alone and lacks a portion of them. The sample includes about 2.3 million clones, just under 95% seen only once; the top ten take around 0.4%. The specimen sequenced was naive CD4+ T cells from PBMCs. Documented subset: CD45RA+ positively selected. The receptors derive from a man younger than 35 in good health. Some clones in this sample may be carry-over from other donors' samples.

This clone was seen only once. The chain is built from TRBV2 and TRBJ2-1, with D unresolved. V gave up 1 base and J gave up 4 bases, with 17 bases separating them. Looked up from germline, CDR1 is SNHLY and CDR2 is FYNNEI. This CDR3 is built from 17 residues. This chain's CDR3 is CASSEGVRSLGYNEQFF. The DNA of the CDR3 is TGTGCCAGCAGTGAAGGCGTCAGGTCCTTGGGGTACAATGAGCAGTTCTTC.

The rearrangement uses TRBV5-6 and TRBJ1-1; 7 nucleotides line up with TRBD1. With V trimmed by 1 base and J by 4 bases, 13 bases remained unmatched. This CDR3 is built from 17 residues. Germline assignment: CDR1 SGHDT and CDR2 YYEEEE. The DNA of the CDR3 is TGTGCCAGCAGCTTGCGGTTACAGGGGTTACAAGGCACTGAAGCTTTCTTT. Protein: CASSLRLQGLQGTEAFF.

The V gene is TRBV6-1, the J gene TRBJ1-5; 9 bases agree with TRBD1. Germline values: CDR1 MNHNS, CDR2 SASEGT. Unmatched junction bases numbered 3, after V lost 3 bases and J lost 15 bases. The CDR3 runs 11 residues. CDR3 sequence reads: CASSDPGQGHF. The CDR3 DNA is TGTGCCAGCAGTGATCCGGGACAGGGGCATTTT.

The CDR3 nucleotides read TGCAGCGTTGAAGACCGACAGGGGAGAGATACGCAGTATTTT. Protein: CSVEDRQGRDTQYF. The V and J genes are TRBV29-1 and TRBJ2-3, with 8 bases matching TRBD1. The CDR3 has 14 residues. J lost 5 bases, V lost 0 bases, and 4 bases had no gene match. Germline values: CDR1 SQVTM, CDR2 ANQGSEA.

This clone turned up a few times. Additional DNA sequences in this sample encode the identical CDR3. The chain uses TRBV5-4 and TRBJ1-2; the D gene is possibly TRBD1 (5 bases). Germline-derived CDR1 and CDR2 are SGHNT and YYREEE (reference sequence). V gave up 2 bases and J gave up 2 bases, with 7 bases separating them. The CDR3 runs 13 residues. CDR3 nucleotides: TGTGCCAGCAGCTTTGACAGCAACTATGGCTACACCTTC. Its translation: CASSFDSNYGYTF.

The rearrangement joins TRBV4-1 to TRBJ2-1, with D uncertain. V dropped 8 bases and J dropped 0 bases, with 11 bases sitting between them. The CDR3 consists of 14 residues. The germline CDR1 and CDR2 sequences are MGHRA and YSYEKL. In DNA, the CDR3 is TGCGCCAGCGGTGGCGCAAGCTCCTACAATGAGCAGTTCTTC. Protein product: CASGGASSYNEQFF.

The CDR3 loop is CASSPQLSQGNTIYF. CDR3 nucleotides: TGTGCCAGCAGCCCCCAACTATCACAGGGAAACACCATATATTTT. This chain links TRBV7-9 with TRBJ1-3; unclear D gene. Trimming stripped 5 bases from V and 4 bases from J, with 15 bases between. CDR1 and CDR2 (germline): SEHNR, FQNEAQ (reference sequence). The CDR3 sequence is 15 residues long.

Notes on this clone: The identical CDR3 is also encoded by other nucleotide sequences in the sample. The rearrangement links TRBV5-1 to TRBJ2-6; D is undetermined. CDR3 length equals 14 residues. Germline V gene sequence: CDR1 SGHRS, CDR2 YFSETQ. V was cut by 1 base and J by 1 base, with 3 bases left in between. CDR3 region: CASSLSSGANVLTF. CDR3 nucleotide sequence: TGCGCCAGCAGCTTGTCGTCTGGGGCCAACGTCCTGACTTTC.

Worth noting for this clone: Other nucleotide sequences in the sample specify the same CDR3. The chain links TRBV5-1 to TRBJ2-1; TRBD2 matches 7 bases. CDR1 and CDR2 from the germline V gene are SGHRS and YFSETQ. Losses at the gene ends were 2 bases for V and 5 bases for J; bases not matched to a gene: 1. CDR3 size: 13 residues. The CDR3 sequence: CASSLAGNNEQFF. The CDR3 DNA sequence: TGCGCCAGCAGCTTAGCGGGGAACAATGAGCAGTTCTTC.

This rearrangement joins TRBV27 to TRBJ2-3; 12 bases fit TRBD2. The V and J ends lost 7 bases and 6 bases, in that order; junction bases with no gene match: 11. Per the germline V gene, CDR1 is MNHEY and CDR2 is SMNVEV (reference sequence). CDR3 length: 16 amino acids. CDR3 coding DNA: TGTGCCAGCACCCCGCGAGCTAGCGGGAGGGGCGATACGCAGTATTTT. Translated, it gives CASTPRASGRGDTQYF.

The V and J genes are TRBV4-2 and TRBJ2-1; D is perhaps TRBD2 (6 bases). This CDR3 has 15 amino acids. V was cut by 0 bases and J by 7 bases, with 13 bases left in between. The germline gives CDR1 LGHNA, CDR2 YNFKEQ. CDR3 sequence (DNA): TGTGCCAGCAGCCAAGATCTAGCGTTCGGGAATGAGCAGTTCTTC. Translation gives CASSQDLAFGNEQFF.

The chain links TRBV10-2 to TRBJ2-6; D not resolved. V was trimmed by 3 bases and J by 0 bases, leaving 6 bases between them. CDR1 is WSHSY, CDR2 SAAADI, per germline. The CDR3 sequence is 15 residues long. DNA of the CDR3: TGCGCCAGCAGTGAATCGGGCTCTGGGGCCAACGTCCTGACTTTC. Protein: CASSESGSGANVLTF.

CDR3 sequence: CASSRRGAPGELFF. CDR3 in DNA: TGCGCCAGCAGCCGGAGGGGGGCCCCCGGGGAGCTGTTTTTT. The genes are TRBV10-1 and TRBJ2-2; the D call may be TRBD1 or TRBD2 (6 bases each). Germline V gene data show CDR1 as WNHNN and CDR2 as SYGVQD (reference sequence). This CDR3 is built from 14 residues. The V end was cut by 6 bases, the J end by 6 bases, with 14 bases between.

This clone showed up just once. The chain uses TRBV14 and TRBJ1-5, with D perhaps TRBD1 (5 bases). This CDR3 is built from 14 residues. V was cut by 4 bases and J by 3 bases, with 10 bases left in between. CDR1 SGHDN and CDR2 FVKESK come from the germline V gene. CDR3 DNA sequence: TGTGCCAGCAGCCCGGAAGGGGTCAATCAGCCCCAGCATTTT. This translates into CASSPEGVNQPQHF.

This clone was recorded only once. For the CDR3, the DNA is TGTGCCTGGACCGGGACTAGCGGTATTTGGGAGCAGTTCTTC. This translates into CAWTGTSGIWEQFF. The chain is built from TRBV30 and TRBJ2-1; 11 bases map to TRBD2. Germline V gene lookup returns CDR1 GTSNPN and CDR2 SVGIG (reference sequence). The CDR3 spans 14 residues. V gave up 4 bases and J gave up 10 bases; unmatched junction bases: 9.

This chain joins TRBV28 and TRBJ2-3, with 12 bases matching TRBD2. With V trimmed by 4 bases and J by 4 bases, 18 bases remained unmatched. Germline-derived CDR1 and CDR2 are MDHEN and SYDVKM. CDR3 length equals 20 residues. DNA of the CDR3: TGTGCCAGCAGTTATATTTGGACTAGCGGGGAGCGTGGGGCCCCAGATACGCAGTATTTT. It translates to CASSYIWTSGERGAPDTQYF.

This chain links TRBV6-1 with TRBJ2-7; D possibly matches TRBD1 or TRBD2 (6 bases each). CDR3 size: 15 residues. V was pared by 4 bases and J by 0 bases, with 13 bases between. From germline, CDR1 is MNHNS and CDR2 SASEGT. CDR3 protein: CASSVRDTNSYEQYF. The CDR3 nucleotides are TGTGCCAGCAGTGTGCGGGACACCAACTCCTACGAGCAGTACTTC.

The CDR3: CASSVASYEQYF. In nucleotides, the CDR3 is TGTGCCAGCAGTGTCGCTTCGTACGAGCAGTACTTC. The chain links TRBV6-5 to TRBJ2-7; no reliable D call. Trimming took 5 bases from V and 4 from J, leaving 9 bases between them. The CDR3 sequence is 12 residues long. Per germline, CDR1 MNHEY and CDR2 SVGAGI.

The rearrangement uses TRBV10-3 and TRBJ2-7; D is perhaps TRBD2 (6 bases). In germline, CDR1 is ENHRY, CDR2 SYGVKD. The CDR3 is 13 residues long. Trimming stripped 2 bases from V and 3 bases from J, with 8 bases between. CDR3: CAISEISGYEQYF. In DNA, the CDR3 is TGTGCCATCAGTGAGATTAGCGGCTACGAGCAGTACTTC.

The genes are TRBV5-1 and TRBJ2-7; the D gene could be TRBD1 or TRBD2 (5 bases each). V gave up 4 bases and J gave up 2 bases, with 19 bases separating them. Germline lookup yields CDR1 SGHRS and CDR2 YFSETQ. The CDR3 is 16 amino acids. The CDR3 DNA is TGCGCCAGCAGCCGCTTCCTACAGGCTAGCCCCTACGAGCAGTACTTC. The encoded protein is CASSRFLQASPYEQYF.

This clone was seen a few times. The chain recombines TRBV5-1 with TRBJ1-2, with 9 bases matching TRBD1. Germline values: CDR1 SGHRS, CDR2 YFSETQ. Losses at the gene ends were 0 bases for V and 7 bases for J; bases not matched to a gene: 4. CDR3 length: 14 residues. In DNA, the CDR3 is TGCGCCAGCAGCTTGGCGGGACAGGGTGTTGGCTACACCTTC. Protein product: CASSLAGQGVGYTF.

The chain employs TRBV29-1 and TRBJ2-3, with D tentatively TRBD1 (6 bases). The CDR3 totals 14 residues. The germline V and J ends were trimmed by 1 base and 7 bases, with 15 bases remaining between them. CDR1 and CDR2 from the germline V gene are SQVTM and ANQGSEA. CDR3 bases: TGCAGCGTTGAAGTTTCGAACAGGGCATATACGCAGTATTTT. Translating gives CSVEVSNRAYTQYF.

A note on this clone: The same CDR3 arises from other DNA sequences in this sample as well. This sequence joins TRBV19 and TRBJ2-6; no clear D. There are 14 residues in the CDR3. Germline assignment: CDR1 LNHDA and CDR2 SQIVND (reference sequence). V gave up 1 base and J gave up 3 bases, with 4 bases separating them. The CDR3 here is CASSIGGGANVLTF. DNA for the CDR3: TGTGCCAGTAGTATAGGTGGTGGGGCCAACGTCCTGACTTTC.

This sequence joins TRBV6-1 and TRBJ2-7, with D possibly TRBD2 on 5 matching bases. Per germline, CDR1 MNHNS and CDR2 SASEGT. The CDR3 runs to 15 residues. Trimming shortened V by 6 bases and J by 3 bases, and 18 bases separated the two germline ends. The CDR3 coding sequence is TGTGCCAGCAGGACCGAGGTGGCCCGGGGCTACGAGCAGTACTTC. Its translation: CASRTEVARGYEQYF.